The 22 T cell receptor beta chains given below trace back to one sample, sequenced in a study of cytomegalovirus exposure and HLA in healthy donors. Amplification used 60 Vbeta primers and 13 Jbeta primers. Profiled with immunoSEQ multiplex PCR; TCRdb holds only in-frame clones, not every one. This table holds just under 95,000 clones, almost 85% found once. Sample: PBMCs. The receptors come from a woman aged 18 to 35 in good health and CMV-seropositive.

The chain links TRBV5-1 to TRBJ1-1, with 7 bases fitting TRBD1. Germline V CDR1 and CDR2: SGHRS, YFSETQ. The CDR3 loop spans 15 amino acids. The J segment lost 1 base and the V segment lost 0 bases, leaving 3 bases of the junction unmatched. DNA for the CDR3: TGCGCCAGCAGCTTGGGACAGGGTTCGAACACTGAAGCTTTCTTT. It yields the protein CASSLGQGSNTEAFF. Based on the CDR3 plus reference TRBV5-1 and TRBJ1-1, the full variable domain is KAGVTQTPRYLIKTRGQQVTLSCSPISGHRSVSWYQQTPGQGLQFLFEYFSETQRNKGNFPGRFSGRQFSNSRSEMNVSTLELGDSALYLCASSLGQGSNTEAFFGQGTRLTVV.

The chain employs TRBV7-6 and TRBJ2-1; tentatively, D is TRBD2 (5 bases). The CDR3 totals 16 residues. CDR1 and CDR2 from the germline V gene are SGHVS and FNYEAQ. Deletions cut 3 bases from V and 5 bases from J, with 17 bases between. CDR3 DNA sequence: TGTGCCAGCAGCTTTCCAGGCCAGAGGGCCGACAATGAGCAGTTCTTC. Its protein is CASSFPGQRADNEQFF.

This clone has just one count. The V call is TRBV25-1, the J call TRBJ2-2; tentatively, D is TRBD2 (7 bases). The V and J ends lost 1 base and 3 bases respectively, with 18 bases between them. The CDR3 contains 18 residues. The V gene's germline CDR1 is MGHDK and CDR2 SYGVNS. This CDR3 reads CASSELIQGTSDTGELFF. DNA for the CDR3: TGTGCCAGCAGTGAATTGATACAGGGAACTAGCGACACCGGGGAGCTGTTTTTT.

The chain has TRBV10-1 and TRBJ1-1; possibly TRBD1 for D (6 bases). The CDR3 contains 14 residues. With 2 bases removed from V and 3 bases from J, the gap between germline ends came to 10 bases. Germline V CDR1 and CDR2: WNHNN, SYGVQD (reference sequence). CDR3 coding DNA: TGCGCCAGCAGTGAGGGGGGCAGTGACACTGAAGCTTTCTTT. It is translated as CASSEGGSDTEAFF.

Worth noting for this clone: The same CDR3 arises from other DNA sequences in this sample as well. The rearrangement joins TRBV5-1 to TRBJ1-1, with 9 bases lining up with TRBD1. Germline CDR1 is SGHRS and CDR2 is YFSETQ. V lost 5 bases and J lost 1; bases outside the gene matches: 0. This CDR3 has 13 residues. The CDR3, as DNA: TGCGCCAGCAGGACAGGGGGGAACACTGAAGCTTTCTTT. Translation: CASRTGGNTEAFF.

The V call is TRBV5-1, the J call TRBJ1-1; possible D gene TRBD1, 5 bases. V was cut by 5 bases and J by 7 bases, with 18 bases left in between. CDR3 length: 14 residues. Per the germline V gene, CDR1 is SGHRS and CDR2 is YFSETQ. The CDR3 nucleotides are TGCGCCAGCAGATCTCACTCGACAGTAAATGAAGCTTTCTTT. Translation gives CASRSHSTVNEAFF.

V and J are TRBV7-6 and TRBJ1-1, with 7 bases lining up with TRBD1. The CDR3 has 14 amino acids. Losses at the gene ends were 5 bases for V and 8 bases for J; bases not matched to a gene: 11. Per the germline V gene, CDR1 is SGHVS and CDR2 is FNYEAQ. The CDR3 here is CASSRTFGQAEAFF. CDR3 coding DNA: TGTGCCAGCAGCCGTACATTCGGACAGGCCGAAGCTTTCTTT.

In nucleotides, the CDR3 is TGTGCCAGCAGCGTAGCAGGGTATGGGAACAATCAGCCCCAGCATTTT. It encodes CASSVAGYGNNQPQHF. This chain joins TRBV9 and TRBJ1-5, with a tentative D call TRBD1 (5 bases). The germline CDR1 and CDR2 sequences are SGDLS and YYNGEE. The CDR3 has 16 amino acids. V was pared by 0 bases and J by 3 bases, with 13 bases between.

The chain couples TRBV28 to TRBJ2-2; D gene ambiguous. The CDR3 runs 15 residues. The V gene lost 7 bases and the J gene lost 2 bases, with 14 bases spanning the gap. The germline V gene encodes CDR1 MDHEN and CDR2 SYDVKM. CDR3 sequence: CASTDTPKNTGELFF. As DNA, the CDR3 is TGTGCCAGCACCGATACTCCCAAAAACACCGGGGAGCTGTTTTTT. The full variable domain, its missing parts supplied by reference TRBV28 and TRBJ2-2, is DVKVTQSSRYLVKRTGEKVFLECVQDMDHENMFWYRQDPGLGLRLIYFSYDVKMKEKGDIPEGYSVSREKKERFSLILESASTNQTSMYLCASTDTPKNTGELFFGEGSRLTVL.

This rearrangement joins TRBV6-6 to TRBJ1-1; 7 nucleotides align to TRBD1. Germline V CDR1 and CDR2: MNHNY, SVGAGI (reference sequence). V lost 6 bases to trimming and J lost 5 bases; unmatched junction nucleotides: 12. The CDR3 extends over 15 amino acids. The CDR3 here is CASSHPPPGGTEAFF. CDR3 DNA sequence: TGTGCCAGCAGCCACCCACCGCCAGGGGGAACTGAAGCTTTCTTT.

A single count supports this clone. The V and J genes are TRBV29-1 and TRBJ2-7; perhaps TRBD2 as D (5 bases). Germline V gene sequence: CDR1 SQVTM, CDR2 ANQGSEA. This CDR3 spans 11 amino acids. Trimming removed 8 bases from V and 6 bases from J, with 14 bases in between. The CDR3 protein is CSSKDGLEQYF. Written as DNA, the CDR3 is TGCAGCTCCAAGGATGGACTCGAGCAGTACTTC.

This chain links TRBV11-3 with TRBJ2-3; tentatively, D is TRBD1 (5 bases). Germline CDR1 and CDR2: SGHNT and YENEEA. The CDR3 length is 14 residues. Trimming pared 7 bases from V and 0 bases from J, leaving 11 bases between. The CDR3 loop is CASKGPGSTDTQYF. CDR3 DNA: TGTGCCAGCAAAGGACCAGGGAGCACAGATACGCAGTATTTT.

This CDR3 reads CASSPTPAGGYNEQFF. The CDR3 DNA reads TGCGCCAGCAGCCCCACGCCAGCGGGGGGGTACAATGAGCAGTTCTTC. The V gene is TRBV4-1, the J gene TRBJ2-1; TRBD2 agrees at 10 bases. The CDR3 consists of 16 residues. Germline V gene lookup returns CDR1 MGHRA and CDR2 YSYEKL. After removal of 4 bases from V and 4 bases from J, the junction contained 7 bases not matched to a gene.

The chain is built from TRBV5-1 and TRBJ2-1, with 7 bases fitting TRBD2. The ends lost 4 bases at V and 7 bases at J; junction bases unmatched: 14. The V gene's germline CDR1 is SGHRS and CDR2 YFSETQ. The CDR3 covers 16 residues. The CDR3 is CASSPTAGLTENEQFF. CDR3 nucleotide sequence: TGCGCCAGCAGCCCTACCGCGGGACTAACAGAGAATGAGCAGTTCTTC. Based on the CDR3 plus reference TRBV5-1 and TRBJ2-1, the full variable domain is KAGVTQTPRYLIKTRGQQVTLSCSPISGHRSVSWYQQTPGQGLQFLFEYFSETQRNKGNFPGRFSGRQFSNSRSEMNVSTLELGDSALYLCASSPTAGLTENEQFFGPGTRLTVL.

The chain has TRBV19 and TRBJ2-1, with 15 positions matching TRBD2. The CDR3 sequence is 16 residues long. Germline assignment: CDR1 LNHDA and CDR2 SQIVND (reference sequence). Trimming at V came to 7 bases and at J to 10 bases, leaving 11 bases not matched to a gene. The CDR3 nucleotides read TGTGCCAGTACCGATAGGACTAGCGGGGGGGTGTTCGAGCAGTTCTTC. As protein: CASTDRTSGGVFEQFF.

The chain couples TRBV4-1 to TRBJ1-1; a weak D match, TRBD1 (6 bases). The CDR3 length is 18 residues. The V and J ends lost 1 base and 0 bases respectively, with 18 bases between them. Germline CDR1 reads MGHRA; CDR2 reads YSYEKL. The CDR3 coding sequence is TGCGCCAGCAGCCAAGGTGTCTGGGGGCGGAGACTGAACACTGAAGCTTTCTTT. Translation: CASSQGVWGRRLNTEAFF.

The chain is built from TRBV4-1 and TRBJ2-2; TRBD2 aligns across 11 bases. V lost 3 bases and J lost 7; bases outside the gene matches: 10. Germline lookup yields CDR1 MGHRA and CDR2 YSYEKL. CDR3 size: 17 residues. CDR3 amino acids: CASSQASSGGFIGELFF. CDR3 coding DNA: TGCGCCAGCAGCCAGGCCTCTAGCGGGGGGTTTATCGGGGAGCTGTTTTTT.

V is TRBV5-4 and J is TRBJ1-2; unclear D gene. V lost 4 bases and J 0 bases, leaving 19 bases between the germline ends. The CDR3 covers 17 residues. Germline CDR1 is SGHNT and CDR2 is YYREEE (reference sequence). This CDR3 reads CASSGEVLLSTNYGYTF. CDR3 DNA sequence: TGTGCCAGCAGCGGGGAGGTTCTACTGTCTACTAACTATGGCTACACCTTC.

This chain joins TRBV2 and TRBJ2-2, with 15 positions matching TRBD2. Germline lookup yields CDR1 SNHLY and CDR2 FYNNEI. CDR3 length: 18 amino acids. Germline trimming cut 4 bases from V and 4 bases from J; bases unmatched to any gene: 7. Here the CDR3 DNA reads TGTGCCAGCAGTGGGACTAGCGGGAGGGCCACGAGCACCGGGGAGCTGTTTTTT. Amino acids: CASSGTSGRATSTGELFF.

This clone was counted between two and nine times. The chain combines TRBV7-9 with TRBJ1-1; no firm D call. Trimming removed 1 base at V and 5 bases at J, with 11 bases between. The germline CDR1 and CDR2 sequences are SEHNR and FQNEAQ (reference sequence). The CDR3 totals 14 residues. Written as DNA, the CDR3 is TGTGCCAGCAGCTTAGGCGGTGTAATAACTGAAGCTTTCTTT. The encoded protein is CASSLGGVITEAFF.

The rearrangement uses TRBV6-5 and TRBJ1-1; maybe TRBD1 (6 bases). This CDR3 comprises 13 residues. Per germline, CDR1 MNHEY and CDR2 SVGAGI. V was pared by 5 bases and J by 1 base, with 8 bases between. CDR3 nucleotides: TGTGCCAGCAGTCGGGGACAGAACACTGAAGCTTTCTTT. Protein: CASSRGQNTEAFF.

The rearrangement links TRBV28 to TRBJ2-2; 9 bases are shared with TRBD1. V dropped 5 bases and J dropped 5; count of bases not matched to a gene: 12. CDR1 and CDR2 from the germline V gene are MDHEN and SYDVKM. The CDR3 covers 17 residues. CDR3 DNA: TGTGCCAGCAGTACTACGACAGGGGGGGAGGAGACCGGGGAGCTGTTTTTT. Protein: CASSTTTGGEETGELFF.